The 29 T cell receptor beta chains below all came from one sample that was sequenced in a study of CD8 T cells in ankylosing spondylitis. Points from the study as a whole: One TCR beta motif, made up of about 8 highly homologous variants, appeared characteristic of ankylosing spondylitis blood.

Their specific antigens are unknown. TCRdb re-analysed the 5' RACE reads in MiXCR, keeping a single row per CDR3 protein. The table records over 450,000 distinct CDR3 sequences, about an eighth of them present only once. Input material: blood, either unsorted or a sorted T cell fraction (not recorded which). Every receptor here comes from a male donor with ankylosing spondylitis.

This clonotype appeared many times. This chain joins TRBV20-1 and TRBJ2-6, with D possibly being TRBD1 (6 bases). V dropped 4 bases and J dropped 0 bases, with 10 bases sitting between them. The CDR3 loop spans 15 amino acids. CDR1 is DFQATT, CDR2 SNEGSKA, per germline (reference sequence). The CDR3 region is CSAKVQGSGANVLTF. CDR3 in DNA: TGCAGTGCTAAAGTACAGGGCTCTGGGGCCAACGTCCTGACTTTC.

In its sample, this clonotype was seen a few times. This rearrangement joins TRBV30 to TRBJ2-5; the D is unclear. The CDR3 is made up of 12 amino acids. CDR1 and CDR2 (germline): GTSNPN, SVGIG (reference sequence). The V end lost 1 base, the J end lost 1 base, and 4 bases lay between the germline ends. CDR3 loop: CAWSAVQETQYF. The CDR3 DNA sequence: TGTGCCTGGAGTGCGGTCCAAGAGACCCAGTACTTC.

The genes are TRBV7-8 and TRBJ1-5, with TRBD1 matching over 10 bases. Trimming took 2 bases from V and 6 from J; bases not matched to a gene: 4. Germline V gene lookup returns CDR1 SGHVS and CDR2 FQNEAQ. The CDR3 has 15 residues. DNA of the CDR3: TGTGCCAGCAGCTTAAGGACAGGGGGGATTCAGCCCCAGCATTTT. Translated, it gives CASSLRTGGIQPQHF.

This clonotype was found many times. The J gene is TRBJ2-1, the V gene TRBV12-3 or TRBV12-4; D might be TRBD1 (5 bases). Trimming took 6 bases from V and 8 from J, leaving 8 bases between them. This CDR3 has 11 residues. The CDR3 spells CASRGVDEQFF. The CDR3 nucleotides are TGTGCCAGCAGAGGGGTGGATGAGCAGTTCTTC.

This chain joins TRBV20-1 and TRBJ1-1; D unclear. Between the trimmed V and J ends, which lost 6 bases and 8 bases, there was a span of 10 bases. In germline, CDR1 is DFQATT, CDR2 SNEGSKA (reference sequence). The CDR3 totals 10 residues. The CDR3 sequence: CSARTEEAFF. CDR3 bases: TGCAGTGCGCGGACTGAAGAAGCTTTCTTT.

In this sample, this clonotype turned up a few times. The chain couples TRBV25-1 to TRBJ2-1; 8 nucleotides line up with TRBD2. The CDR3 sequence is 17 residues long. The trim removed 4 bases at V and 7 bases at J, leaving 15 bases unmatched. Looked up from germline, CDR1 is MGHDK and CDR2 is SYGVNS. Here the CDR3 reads CASSGRLAGPGGNEQFF. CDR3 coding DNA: TGTGCCAGCAGTGGCCGGCTAGCGGGCCCTGGGGGAAATGAGCAGTTCTTC.

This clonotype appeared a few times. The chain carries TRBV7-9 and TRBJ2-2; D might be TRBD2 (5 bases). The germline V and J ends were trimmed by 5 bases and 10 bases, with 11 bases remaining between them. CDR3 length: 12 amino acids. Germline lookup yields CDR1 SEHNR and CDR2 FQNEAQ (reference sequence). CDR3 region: CASSGPGKELFF. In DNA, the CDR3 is TGTGCCAGCAGCGGTCCGGGAAAGGAGCTGTTTTTT.

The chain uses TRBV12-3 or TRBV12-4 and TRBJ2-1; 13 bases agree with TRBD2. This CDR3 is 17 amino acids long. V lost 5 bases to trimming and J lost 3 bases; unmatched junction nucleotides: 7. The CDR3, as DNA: TGTGCCAGCAGTCCCCGACTAGCGGGAGGCATCTACAATGAGCAGTTCTTC. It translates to CASSPRLAGGIYNEQFF.

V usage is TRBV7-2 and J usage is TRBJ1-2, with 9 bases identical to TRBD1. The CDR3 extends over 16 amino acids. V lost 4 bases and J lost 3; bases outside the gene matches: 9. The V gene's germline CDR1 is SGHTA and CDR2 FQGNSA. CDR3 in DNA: TGTGCCAGCAGCTCTGGACAGGGGTCGACGTACTATGGCTACACCTTC. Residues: CASSSGQGSTYYGYTF. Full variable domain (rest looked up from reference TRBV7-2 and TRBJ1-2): GAGVSQSPSNKVTEKGKDVELRCDPISGHTALYWYRQSLGQGLEFLIYFQGNSAPDKSGLPSDRFSAERTGGSVSTLTIQRTQQEDSAVYLCASSSGQGSTYYGYTFGSGTRLTVV.

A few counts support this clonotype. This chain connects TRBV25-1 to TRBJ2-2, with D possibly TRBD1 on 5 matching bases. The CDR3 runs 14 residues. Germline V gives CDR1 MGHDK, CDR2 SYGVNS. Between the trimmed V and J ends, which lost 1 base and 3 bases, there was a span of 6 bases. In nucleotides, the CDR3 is TGTGCCAGCAGTGAATCCAGGGACACCGGGGAGCTGTTTTTT. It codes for CASSESRDTGELFF.

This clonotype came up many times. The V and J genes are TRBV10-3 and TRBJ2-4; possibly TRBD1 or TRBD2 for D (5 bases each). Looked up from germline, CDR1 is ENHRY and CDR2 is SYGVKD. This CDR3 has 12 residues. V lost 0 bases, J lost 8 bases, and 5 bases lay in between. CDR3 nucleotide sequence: TGTGCCATCAGTGAGTCGGGGGACATTCAGTACTTC. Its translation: CAISESGDIQYF.

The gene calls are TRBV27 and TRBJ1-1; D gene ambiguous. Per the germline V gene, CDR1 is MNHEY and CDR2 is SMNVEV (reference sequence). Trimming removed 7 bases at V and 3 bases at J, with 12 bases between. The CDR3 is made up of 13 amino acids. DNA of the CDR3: TGTGCCAGCACCACTTATAGGGACACTGAAGCTTTCTTT. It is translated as CASTTYRDTEAFF.

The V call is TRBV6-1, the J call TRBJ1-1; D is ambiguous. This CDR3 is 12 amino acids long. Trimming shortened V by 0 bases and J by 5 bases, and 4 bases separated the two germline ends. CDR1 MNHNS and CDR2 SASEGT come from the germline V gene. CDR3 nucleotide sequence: TGTGCCAGCAGTGAAGCGAGGACTGAAGCTTTCTTT. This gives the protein CASSEARTEAFF.

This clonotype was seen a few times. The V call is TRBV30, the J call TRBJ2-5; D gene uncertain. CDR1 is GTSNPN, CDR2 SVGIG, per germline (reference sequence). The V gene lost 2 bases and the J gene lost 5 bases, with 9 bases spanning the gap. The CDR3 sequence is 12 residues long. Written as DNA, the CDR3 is TGTGCCTGGAGTCGGTCTGGGGAGACCCAGTACTTC. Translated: CAWSRSGETQYF.

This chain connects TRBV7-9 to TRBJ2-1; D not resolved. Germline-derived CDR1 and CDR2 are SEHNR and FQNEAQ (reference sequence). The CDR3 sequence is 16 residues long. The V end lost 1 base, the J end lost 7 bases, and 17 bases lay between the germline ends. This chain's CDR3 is CASSLGPGLGRNEQFF. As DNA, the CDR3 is TGTGCCAGCAGCTTAGGTCCCGGTCTAGGTCGGAATGAGCAGTTCTTC.

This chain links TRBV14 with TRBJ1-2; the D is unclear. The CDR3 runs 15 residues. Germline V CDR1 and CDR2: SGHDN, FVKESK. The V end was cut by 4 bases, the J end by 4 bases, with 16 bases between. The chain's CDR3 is CASSRLSHSSYGYTF. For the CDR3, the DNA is TGTGCCAGCAGCCGTCTGTCCCACTCGAGCTATGGCTACACCTTC.

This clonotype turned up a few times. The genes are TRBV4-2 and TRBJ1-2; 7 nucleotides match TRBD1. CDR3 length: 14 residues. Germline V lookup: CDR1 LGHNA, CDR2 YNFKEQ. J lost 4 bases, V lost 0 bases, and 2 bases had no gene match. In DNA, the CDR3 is TGTGCCAGCAGCCAAGAACGACAGGGCTATGGCTACACCTTC. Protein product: CASSQERQGYGYTF.

CDR3 in DNA: TGCAGCGTTGGGCGGGACAGAGGGCTTAGTGAGCAGTTCTTC. Protein product: CSVGRDRGLSEQFF. The genes are TRBV29-1 and TRBJ2-1; D is perhaps TRBD1 (7 bases). Trimming removed 4 bases at V and 9 bases at J, with 19 bases between. The CDR3 runs 14 residues. Germline V CDR1 and CDR2: SQVTM, ANQGSEA.

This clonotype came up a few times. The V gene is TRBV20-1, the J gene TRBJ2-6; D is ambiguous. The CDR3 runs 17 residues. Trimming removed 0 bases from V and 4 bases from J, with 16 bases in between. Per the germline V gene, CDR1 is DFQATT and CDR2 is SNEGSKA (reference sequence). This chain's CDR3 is CSARDPKTLAGANVLTF. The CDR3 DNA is TGCAGTGCTAGAGACCCAAAGACCCTGGCGGGGGCCAACGTCCTGACTTTC.

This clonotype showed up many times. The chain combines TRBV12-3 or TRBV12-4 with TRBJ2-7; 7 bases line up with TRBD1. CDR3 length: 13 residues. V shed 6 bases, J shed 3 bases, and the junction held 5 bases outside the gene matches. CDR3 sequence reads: CASSLGTDYEQYF. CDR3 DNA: TGTGCCAGCAGCCTCGGGACAGACTACGAGCAGTACTTC.

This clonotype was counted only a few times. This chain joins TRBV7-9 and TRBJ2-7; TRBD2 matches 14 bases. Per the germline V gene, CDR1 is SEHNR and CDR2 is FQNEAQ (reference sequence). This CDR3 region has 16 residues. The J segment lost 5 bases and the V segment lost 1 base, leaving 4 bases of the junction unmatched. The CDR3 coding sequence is TGTGCCAGCAGCTTAGGAGGGACTAGCGGGAGTGACGAGCAGTACTTC. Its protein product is CASSLGGTSGSDEQYF.

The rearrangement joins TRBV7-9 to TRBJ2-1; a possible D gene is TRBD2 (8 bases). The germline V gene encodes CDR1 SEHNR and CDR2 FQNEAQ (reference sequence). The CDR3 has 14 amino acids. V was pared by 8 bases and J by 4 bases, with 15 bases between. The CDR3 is CASAGQRGYNEQFF. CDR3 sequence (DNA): TGTGCCAGCGCGGGACAGCGGGGGTACAATGAGCAGTTCTTC.

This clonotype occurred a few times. In DNA form, the CDR3 reads TGTGCCACCAGTGACCTCACCGGGACAGCCCTCAATGAGCAGTTCTTC. Translation: CATSDLTGTALNEQFF. This rearrangement joins TRBV24-1 to TRBJ2-1, with TRBD1 matching over 7 bases. CDR3 length: 16 amino acids. Unmatched junction bases numbered 11, after V lost 4 bases and J lost 6 bases. Germline lookup yields CDR1 KGHDR and CDR2 SFDVKD.

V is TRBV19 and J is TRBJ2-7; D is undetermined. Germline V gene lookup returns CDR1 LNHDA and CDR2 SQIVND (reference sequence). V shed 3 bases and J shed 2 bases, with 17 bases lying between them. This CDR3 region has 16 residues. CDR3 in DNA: TGTGCCAGTAGTATGGGTGCAGATCCGTCACCCTACGAGCAGTACTTC. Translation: CASSMGADPSPYEQYF.

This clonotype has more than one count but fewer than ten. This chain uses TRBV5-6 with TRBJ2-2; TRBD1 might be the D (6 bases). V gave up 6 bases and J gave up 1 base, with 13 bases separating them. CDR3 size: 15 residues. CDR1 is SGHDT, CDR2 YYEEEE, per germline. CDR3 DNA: TGTGCCAGCATGAGGGGGTTGGGGAACACCGGGGAGCTGTTTTTT. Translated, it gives CASMRGLGNTGELFF.

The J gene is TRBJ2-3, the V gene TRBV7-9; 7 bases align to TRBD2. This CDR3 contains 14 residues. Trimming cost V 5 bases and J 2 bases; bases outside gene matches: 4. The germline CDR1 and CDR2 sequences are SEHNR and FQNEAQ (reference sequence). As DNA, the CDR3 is TGTGCCAGCAGCGGGACTACGTTCACAGATACGCAGTATTTT. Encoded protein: CASSGTTFTDTQYF.

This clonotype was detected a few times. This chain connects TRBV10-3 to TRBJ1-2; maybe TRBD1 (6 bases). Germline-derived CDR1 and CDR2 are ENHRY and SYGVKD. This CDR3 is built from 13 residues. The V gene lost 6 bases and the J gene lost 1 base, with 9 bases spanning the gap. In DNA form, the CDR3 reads TGTGCCATCAGCGCGGACAGTAACTATGGCTACACCTTC. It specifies CAISADSNYGYTF.

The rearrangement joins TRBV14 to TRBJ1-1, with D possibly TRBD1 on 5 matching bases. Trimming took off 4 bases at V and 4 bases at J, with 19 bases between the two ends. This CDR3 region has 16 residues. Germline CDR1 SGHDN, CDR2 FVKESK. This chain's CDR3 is CASSPLGGANGTEAFF. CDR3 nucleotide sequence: TGTGCCAGCAGCCCCCTCGGGGGAGCGAATGGCACTGAAGCTTTCTTT. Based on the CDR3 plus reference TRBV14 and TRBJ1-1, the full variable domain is EAGVTQFPSHSVIEKGQTVTLRCDPISGHDNLYWYRRVMGKEIKFLLHFVKESKQDESGMPNNRFLAERTGGTYSTLKVQPAELEDSGVYFCASSPLGGANGTEAFFGQGTRLTVV.

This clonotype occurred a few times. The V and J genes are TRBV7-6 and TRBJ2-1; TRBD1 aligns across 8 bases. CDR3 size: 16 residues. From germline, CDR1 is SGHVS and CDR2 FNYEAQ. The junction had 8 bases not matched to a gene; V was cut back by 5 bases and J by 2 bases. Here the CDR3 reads CASSPRTGRTYNEQFF. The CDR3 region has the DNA TGTGCCAGCAGCCCCCGGACAGGGCGGACCTACAATGAGCAGTTCTTC.